One T cell receptor (beta chain) is described in this entry. No antigen is known for it. This sample was taken from a study of OX40 agonist ivuxolimab in advanced cancers. Study-wide background: The study reported partial responses in three patients: one hepatocellular carcinoma, two cutaneous melanoma. Overall study findings and caveats: Normalized T-cell clonal expansion was also low in some nonresponders. Within 6 weeks, CD4+ and CD8+ blood T cells expanded clonally at 0.1 to 3.0 mg/kg.

Enrollment shut out patients with autoimmune disease history or systemic immunosuppression. Clones were sequenced by immunoSEQ multiplex PCR, and TCRdb holds only the in-frame ones, with some missing. This table holds more than 35,000 clones, about 84% found once. Germline V gene data show CDR1 as MNHNY and CDR2 as SVGAGI (reference sequence). V was trimmed by 10 bases and J by 5 bases, leaving 14 bases between them. The CDR3 extends over 12 amino acids. This sequence joins TRBV6-6 and TRBJ1-1; D gene unclear. Sequencing was performed on CD4+ or CD8+ T cells sorted from blood, taken in a trial of the OX40 agonist ivuxolimab. The sequence was collected from an adult with an advanced solid tumor such as melanoma, head and neck, liver or kidney cancer. The CDR3 DNA sequence: TGTGCCACCCAACGGACGGAAACTGAAGCTTTCTTT. Translation gives CATQRTETEAFF.